This entry features one TCR beta chain sequence. As yet, its antigen is unknown. The data originate from a study of human thymus T cells. Corrective surgery for congenital heart defects was being performed on the healthy Finnish infants who were the donors. An approximately 0.45-1 mL peripheral blood aliquot was taken intraoperatively from four of eight donors. Blood DNA came from all available leukocytes, not a fixed cell number. Notes on the study in general: Seemingly biased V and J gene usage marked thymic and blood repertoires.

The method was immunoSEQ multiplex PCR; TCRdb's version includes in-frame clones alone and lacks a portion of them. The sample shows 46,000 or so clones, 95% of them seen only once. This receptor was identified in a girl under two years old with a congenital heart defect but otherwise immunologically healthy. The sample was blood.

CDR3 protein: CASSLPPLGGDSYNEQFF. The CDR3 nucleotides are TGTGCCAGCAGCTTGCCCCCCCTCGGCGGGGACTCCTACAATGAGCAGTTCTTC. V is TRBV7-8 and J is TRBJ2-1; D is possibly TRBD2 (6 bases). CDR1 is SGHVS and CDR2 is FQNEAQ in the germline V gene. This CDR3 spans 18 amino acids. V dropped 3 bases and J dropped 0 bases, with 18 bases sitting between them.